This TCR beta chain was recorded in a study of OX40 agonist ivuxolimab in advanced cancers. Study overall: Ivuxolimab, an agonist antibody against OX40 (CD134), was given to patients.

Only in-frame clones appear in the TCRdb table, and some are missing; sequencing was by immunoSEQ multiplex PCR. Of some 76,000 clones listed, under 90% are singletons. Germline CDR1 reads GTSNPN; CDR2 reads SVGIG (reference sequence). V shed 3 bases and J shed 11 bases, with 13 bases lying between them. This CDR3 comprises 11 residues. Baseline, cycle 4 day 1, and cycle 7 day 1 were the blood sampling points. Of note for this clone: Its antigen is unidentified.

Findings of the study overall: Clonal expansion among partial responders at 0.1-3.0 mg/kg ranked near the lowest. Average numbers of expanded clones were greater in CD8+ T cells than in CD4+.

The sequence was collected from an adult with an advanced solid tumor such as melanoma, head and neck, liver or kidney cancer. V gene TRBV30 combines with J gene TRBJ1-1, with D possibly being TRBD1 (5 bases). Material: CD4+ or CD8+ T cells sorted from blood, obtained in a trial of the OX40 agonist ivuxolimab. The CDR3 DNA reads as TGTGCCTGGAGCACGGGGCTGGGGGCTTTCTTT. This encodes CAWSTGLGAFF.